This T cell receptor beta chain originates from a study of cytomegalovirus exposure and HLA in healthy donors. Overall study results and limits: Subsequent analysis showed first-cohort TCR clusters tending to co-occur in approximately 120 validation repertoires. Some TCR beta chains (164 of them) were listed as cytomegalovirus-associated.

Turning to this clone: The antigen is undetermined.

Clones were sequenced by immunoSEQ multiplex PCR, and TCRdb holds only the in-frame ones, with some missing. Seen here are 85,000 to 90,000 clones, 96% observed once, and the top ten hold about 0.8%. The CDR3 runs 15 residues. The V and J ends lost 6 bases and 4 bases, in that order; junction bases with no gene match: 9. Germline V gives CDR1 LNHDA, CDR2 SQIVND (reference sequence). Material: PBMCs. V usage is TRBV19 and J usage is TRBJ1-5; TRBD1 matches at 7 bases. This clonotype was obtained from a man younger than 35 in good health and CMV-seronegative. CDR3 in DNA: TGTGCCAGTAGGGCCGGGTCAGGGGGGAATCAGCCCCAGCATTTT. It encodes CASRAGSGGNQPQHF.